The 16 T cell receptor beta chains in this list originate from one sample, sequenced in a study of T-cell memory formation after mild COVID-19. Each CDR3 protein gets one entry after TCRdb re-called the 5' RACE reads with MiXCR. The table lists about 150,000 distinct CDR3 sequences, around 15% of them singletons. The material sequenced was PBMCs or a T cell subset sorted from them (not recorded which). The receptors derive from an adult woman who had mild COVID-19 (a few samples of this study predate the infection). Cell type and time point are not known.

At least ten counts were recorded for this clonotype. The chain combines TRBV12-3 or TRBV12-4 with TRBJ1-5; no clear D gene. The CDR3 extends over 15 amino acids. V was cut by 3 bases and J by 5 bases, with 14 bases left in between. CDR3 sequence: CASSFRAQYDQPQHF. The CDR3 DNA is TGTGCCAGCAGTTTTAGGGCACAATACGATCAGCCCCAGCATTTT.

V gene TRBV12-3 or TRBV12-4 combines with J gene TRBJ2-4, with a weak D call TRBD2 (5 bases). The V end was cut by 6 bases, the J end by 0 bases, with 30 bases between. The CDR3 runs to 21 residues. The CDR3 nucleotides read TGTGCCAGCAGCCCCACACGGGGTCAGAACCTTCAGTCACTAGCCAAAAACATTCAGTACTTC. This sequence encodes CASSPTRGQNLQSLAKNIQYF.

This clonotype was counted only a few times. This chain uses TRBV5-1 with TRBJ2-7; 7 positions match TRBD1. Germline values: CDR1 SGHRS, CDR2 YFSETQ. The CDR3 runs 14 residues. V was clipped by 4 bases and J by 3 bases; unmatched bases: 7. CDR3 coding DNA: TGCGCCAGCAGCCCAGGGGGAATCGACTACGAGCAGTACTTC. It specifies CASSPGGIDYEQYF.

In this sample, this clonotype turned up a few times. The V and J genes are TRBV7-9 and TRBJ1-4; the D gene is possibly TRBD1 (6 bases). This CDR3 is built from 13 residues. Germline loops: CDR1 SEHNR, CDR2 FQNEAQ (reference sequence). The germline V and J ends were trimmed by 5 bases and 14 bases, with 18 bases remaining between them. The CDR3 reads CASSLPLDSDLFF. CDR3 bases: TGTGCCAGCAGCCTGCCGCTGGACAGTGATCTGTTTTTT.

The chain links TRBV12-3 or TRBV12-4 to TRBJ2-1; 9 positions match TRBD1. V lost 3 bases, J lost 6 bases, and 3 bases stayed unmatched. The CDR3 runs 14 residues. CDR3 residues: CASSFRTGANEQFF. The CDR3 DNA sequence: TGTGCCAGCAGTTTCCGGACAGGGGCCAATGAGCAGTTCTTC.

The V call is TRBV24-1, the J call TRBJ2-1, with a possible D match to TRBD2 (7 bases). Germline-derived CDR1 and CDR2 are KGHDR and SFDVKD. V was pared by 4 bases and J by 4 bases, with 16 bases between. The CDR3 runs 16 residues. CDR3 sequence reads: CATSDSEGGWYNEQFF. CDR3 in DNA: TGTGCCACCAGTGACTCCGAGGGGGGGTGGTACAATGAGCAGTTCTTC.

This clonotype was observed a few times. The chain combines TRBV5-1 with TRBJ2-7, with 9 bases fitting TRBD1. V shed 0 bases, J shed 6 bases, and the junction held 4 bases outside the gene matches. Per germline, CDR1 SGHRS and CDR2 YFSETQ. The CDR3 totals 14 residues. CDR3: CASSLVGQGTEQYF. The CDR3, as DNA: TGCGCCAGCAGCTTGGTGGGACAGGGCACCGAGCAGTACTTC.

The rearrangement joins TRBV28 to TRBJ1-2, with D unclear. The CDR3 is 13 residues long. Between the trimmed V and J ends, which lost 7 bases and 7 bases, there was a span of 16 bases. Germline CDR1 MDHEN, CDR2 SYDVKM. The CDR3 coding sequence is TGTGCCAGCAACCCGGACTCCCGGCGTGGCTACACCTTC. Amino acid sequence: CASNPDSRRGYTF.

The V and J genes are TRBV5-1 and TRBJ2-4, with D perhaps TRBD2 (5 bases). The CDR3 length is 16 residues. V was clipped by 3 bases and J by 0 bases, with 13 bases between them. Germline CDR1 is SGHRS and CDR2 is YFSETQ. As DNA, the CDR3 is TGCGCCAGCAGCTACGCGGGTCCGGCAGCCAAAAACATTCAGTACTTC. Translated, it gives CASSYAGPAAKNIQYF. Complete variable domain (other parts from reference TRBV5-1 and TRBJ2-4): KAGVTQTPRYLIKTRGQQVTLSCSPISGHRSVSWYQQTPGQGLQFLFEYFSETQRNKGNFPGRFSGRQFSNSRSEMNVSTLELGDSALYLCASSYAGPAAKNIQYFGAGTRLSVL.

In this sample, this clonotype turned up a few times. V gene TRBV20-1 combines with J gene TRBJ1-5, with TRBD1 matching over 10 bases. Germline V CDR1 and CDR2: DFQATT, SNEGSKA (reference sequence). Unmatched junction bases numbered 5, after V lost 8 bases and J lost 7 bases. CDR3 length: 12 residues. The CDR3 here is CSMGTGEQPQHF. DNA of the CDR3: TGCAGTATGGGGACAGGGGAGCAGCCCCAGCATTTT.

Note on this clonotype: At one end, the junction sequence differs from germline, possibly due to a read error. Here the CDR3 reads CATRDSFTDF. CDR3 sequence (DNA): TGTGCCACCAGGGACAGCTTTACGGACTTC. The chain couples TRBV24-1 to TRBJ2-7, with D possibly matching TRBD1 (6 bases). The CDR3 length is 10 residues. CDR1 is KGHDR, CDR2 SFDVKD, per germline.

The table lists this clonotype with a few counts. The chain joins TRBV7-3 to TRBJ2-2, with 10 nucleotides matching TRBD1. Germline V gene lookup returns CDR1 SGHTA and CDR2 FQGTGA. The CDR3 sequence is 17 residues long. J lost 0 bases, V lost 5 bases, and 6 bases had no gene match. The CDR3 region has the DNA TGTGCCAGCAGCAAAGGACAGGGGGTCTCGAACACCGGGGAGCTGTTTTTT. Its protein product is CASSKGQGVSNTGELFF.

The chain recombines TRBV24-1 with TRBJ2-2; perhaps D is TRBD1 or TRBD2 (6 bases each). CDR1 and CDR2 (germline): KGHDR, SFDVKD. The ends were cut back, 3 bases at V and 4 bases at J, with 17 bases in the middle. CDR3 length: 17 amino acids. CDR3 sequence reads: CATSDPRGDGGTGELFF. CDR3 nucleotides: TGTGCCACCAGTGATCCTAGGGGGGATGGCGGCACCGGGGAGCTGTTTTTT.

This clonotype was seen a few times. The rearrangement joins TRBV5-1 to TRBJ2-7; D may be TRBD2 (7 bases). Trimming shortened V by 5 bases and J by 0 bases, and 15 bases separated the two germline ends. CDR1 is SGHRS, CDR2 YFSETQ, per germline. CDR3 size: 15 residues. This CDR3 reads CASRGGGVYSYEQYF. The CDR3 coding sequence is TGCGCCAGCAGAGGAGGGGGGGTCTACTCCTACGAGCAGTACTTC.

This clonotype was detected a few times. The genes are TRBV5-1 and TRBJ1-3, with D unresolved. This CDR3 comprises 17 residues. Germline V gene data show CDR1 as SGHRS and CDR2 as YFSETQ. Deletions cut 4 bases from V and 0 bases from J, with 17 bases between. The CDR3, as DNA: TGCGCCAGCAGCCACACCTGGCCGGGGAGCTCTGGAAACACCATATATTTT. This sequence encodes CASSHTWPGSSGNTIYF.

This clonotype was seen repeatedly, ten times or more. The chain couples TRBV5-6 to TRBJ2-1, with 12 nucleotides matching TRBD2. Trimming cost V 0 bases and J 2 bases; bases outside gene matches: 6. The CDR3 is made up of 18 amino acids. CDR1 is SGHDT, CDR2 YYEEEE, per germline. Written as DNA, the CDR3 is TGTGCCAGCAGCTTGGGGCTAGCGGGAGGGACCGCCTACAATGAGCAGTTCTTC. It codes for CASSLGLAGGTAYNEQFF.